The rows below give T cell receptor beta chains drawn from one sample of a study of shared clonotypes between healthy human individuals. The repertoire was sequenced with immunoSEQ multiplex PCR; TCRdb's copy has only in-frame clones and lacks some. The table lists approximately 2.5 million clones, about 92% of them singletons. The sample consisted of naive CD4+ T cells sorted from blood. The receptor source for this set is a man aged 18-30 years in good health. The conserved cysteine and the conserved F or W are not part of the CDR3 here. The D gene is left open where the match is weak.

TRBV10-3	TRBJ1-5	-	12	AISEGQLNQPQH
TRBV19	TRBJ1-5	-	13	ASSRPGPSGQPQH
TRBV7-2	TRBJ2-3	TRBD2	13	ASSLVSGGASTQY
TRBV7-7	TRBJ2-2	TRBD1	12	ASSLQGAGGELF
TRBV4-1	TRBJ1-5	-	12	ASSQADTNQPQH
TRBV5-1	TRBJ2-1	TRBD2	14	ASSVIPSGSYNEQF
TRBV2	TRBJ2-1	TRBD2	13	ASRTTGLASDEQF
TRBV5-8	TRBJ2-3	-	15	ASSPTGQSSSTDTQY
TRBV18	TRBJ1-2	-	12	ASSPDSGFGGYT
TRBV19	TRBJ2-7	TRBD1	11	ASSIALQGYQY
TRBV10-3	TRBJ2-3	TRBD2	13	AISFSGSGTDTQY
TRBV28	TRBJ2-7	TRBD1	13	ASRTGTGGGYEQY
TRBV9	TRBJ1-2	-	15	ASSVEAGAVNLNGYT
TRBV12-5	TRBJ2-1	-	14	ASGLVLPQVGNEQF
TRBV5-4	TRBJ2-5	-	11	ASSPPYQETQY
TRBV4-3	TRBJ2-1	-	13	ASSQDGAWSNEQF
TRBV11-1	TRBJ2-7	-	11	ASSWGQGYEQY
TRBV9	TRBJ1-3	-	14	ASSAVGLEAGNTIY
TRBV7-9	TRBJ1-1	-	11	ASSQAANTEAF
TRBV2	TRBJ1-2	TRBD1	12	ASRGQVPGYGYT
TRBV2	TRBJ2-3	TRBD2	13	ATRGASGRGDTQY
TRBV2	TRBJ1-5	TRBD1	12	ASSNGQGDQPQH
TRBV5-1	TRBJ2-5	-	13	ASSLLVGGAETQY
TRBV28	TRBJ1-5	TRBD1	13	ASRPTGGLVQPQH
TRBV18	TRBJ1-2	-	13	ASSPWQEGDYGYT
TRBV2	TRBJ1-1	TRBD1	12	ASSPGQGWTEAF
TRBV2	TRBJ2-3	TRBD2	14	ASSPSGTSGVSTQY
TRBV10-3	TRBJ2-7	-	11	AIMTALSYEQY
TRBV7-9	TRBJ2-7	TRBD1	13	ASSLASRGLDEQY
TRBV9	TRBJ2-5	TRBD1	16	ASSEGRAGDRGQETQY
TRBV29-1	TRBJ1-1	-	11	SVGGTLNTEAF
TRBV6-6	TRBJ1-2	-	13	AGAGGARVDYGYT
TRBV18	TRBJ2-1	-	13	ASSPQGGSYNEQF
TRBV2	TRBJ2-7	TRBD1	13	ASRTGTGGIHEQY
TRBV28	TRBJ2-2	-	12	ASTTRGLSGELF
TRBV11-2	TRBJ1-1	-	14	ASSLEGWGMNTEAF
TRBV7-2	TRBJ2-3	TRBD2	12	ASIGEGVGDTQY
TRBV6-6	TRBJ2-1	TRBD1	13	ASSYGTGVYNEQF
TRBV5-1	TRBJ1-5	TRBD1	13	ASSPTGASNQPQH
TRBV18	TRBJ2-1	-	11	ASSPRIADEQF